Described below is a single T cell receptor beta chain sequence and its context. The source of the sample is a study of blood T cell repertoires in COVID-19. Study at large: Donors in the United States, Italy and Spain gave samples during acute or convalescent COVID-19. PBMCs, B-cell-depleted T cells, or T cells provided the cDNA or gDNA that made up the material.

In the original workflow: Quantification of nucleated cells was approximated via reference gene primer amplification. The table came from immunoSEQ multiplex PCR; TCRdb's copy has only in-frame clones and leaves some out. The V and J calls and clone size are taken from that table; D and trimming were inferred from the DNA. The sample contains 310,000 or so clones, around 88% of which appear only once. Sequenced sample: peripheral blood. The TCR sequence derives from a woman in her forties or fifties with acute or convalescent COVID-19.

The CDR3 is CASRKAGGINGELFF. The CDR3 nucleotides are TGCGCCAGCAGGAAGGCGGGGGGTATTAACGGGGAGCTGTTTTTT. V and J are TRBV5-1 and TRBJ2-2; 8 positions match TRBD2. V lost 5 bases to trimming and J lost 7 bases; unmatched junction nucleotides: 10. The germline V gene encodes CDR1 SGHRS and CDR2 YFSETQ. This CDR3 has 15 amino acids.